This TCR beta chain emerged from a study of CD8 T cells in ankylosing spondylitis. V gave up 4 bases and J gave up 2 bases, with 18 bases separating them. Looked up from germline, CDR1 is SGHKS and CDR2 is YYEKEE (reference sequence). The CDR3 sequence is 16 residues long. TCRdb recomputed calls from the 5' RACE reads with MiXCR, one row per CDR3 protein. Of about 340,000 distinct CDR3 sequences in the sample, over 12% were seen once. Sequencing input: blood, either unsorted or a sorted T cell fraction (not recorded which). The V and J genes are TRBV5-5 and TRBJ1-2; possible D gene TRBD1, 6 bases. The source of this sequence is a male donor with ankylosing spondylitis or in good health (not recorded which). The chain's CDR3 is CASSAARGGANYGYTF. DNA of the CDR3: TGTGCCAGCAGCGCGGCCCGCGGGGGGGCCAACTATGGCTACACCTTC.